The TCR beta chain under discussion was sequenced for a study of T cell responses to AZD1222 COVID-19 vaccine. Regarding the study as a whole: Researchers report vaccine-associated CD4 TCRs spanning spike, with dominance at 160-218 and 743-854. Unmutated regions of variants are reportedly targeted by nearly half of spike-specific TCRs. Repertoire sampling occurred only after the peak T cell response. Clonal diversity may have been underestimated, and the donors were mostly white British, with more females than males.

The data were produced by immunoSEQ multiplex PCR, yet TCRdb's version contains in-frame clones alone and is incomplete. This sample yields more than 35,000 clones, of which 75% to 85% are seen a single time; approximately 52% belongs to the top ten. Germline lookup yields CDR1 MDHEN and CDR2 SYDVKM. This CDR3 has 15 amino acids. Trimming took off 2 bases at V and 3 bases at J, with 8 bases between the two ends. A remark on this clone: The antigen is unknown.

The TCR sequence derives from an adult in good health. The specimen comprised peripheral blood, sampled on day 0 of AZD1222 vaccination. The chain links TRBV28 to TRBJ2-6; the D gene could be TRBD1 or TRBD2 (5 bases each). CDR3 loop: CASSLGGVGANVLTF. CDR3 bases: TGTGCCAGCAGTTTAGGGGGAGTTGGGGCCAACGTCCTGACTTTC.